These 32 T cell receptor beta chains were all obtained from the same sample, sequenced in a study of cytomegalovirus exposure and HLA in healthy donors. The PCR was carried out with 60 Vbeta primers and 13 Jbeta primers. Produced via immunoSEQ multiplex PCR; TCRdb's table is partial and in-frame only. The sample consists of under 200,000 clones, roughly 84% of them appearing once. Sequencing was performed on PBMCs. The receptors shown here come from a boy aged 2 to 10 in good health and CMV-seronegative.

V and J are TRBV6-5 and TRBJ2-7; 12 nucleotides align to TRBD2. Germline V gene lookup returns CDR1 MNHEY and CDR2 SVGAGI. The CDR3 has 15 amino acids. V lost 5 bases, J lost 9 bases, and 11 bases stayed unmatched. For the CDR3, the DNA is TGTGCCAGCAGTCCGCCGGGACTAGCGGGTTCAAGGCAGTACTTC. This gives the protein CASSPPGLAGSRQYF.

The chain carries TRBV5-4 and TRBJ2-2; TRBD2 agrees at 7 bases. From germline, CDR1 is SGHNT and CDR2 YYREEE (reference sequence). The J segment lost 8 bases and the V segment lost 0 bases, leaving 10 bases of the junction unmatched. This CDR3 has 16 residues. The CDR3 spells CASSLGGPSGEGELFF. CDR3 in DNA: TGTGCCAGCAGCTTGGGCGGTCCTAGCGGAGAAGGGGAGCTGTTTTTT.

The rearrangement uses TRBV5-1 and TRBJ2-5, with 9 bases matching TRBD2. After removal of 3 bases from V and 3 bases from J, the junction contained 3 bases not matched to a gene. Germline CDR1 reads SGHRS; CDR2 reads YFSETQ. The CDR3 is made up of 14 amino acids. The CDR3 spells CASSWTSAEETQYF. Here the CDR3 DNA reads TGCGCCAGCAGCTGGACTAGCGCTGAAGAGACCCAGTACTTC.

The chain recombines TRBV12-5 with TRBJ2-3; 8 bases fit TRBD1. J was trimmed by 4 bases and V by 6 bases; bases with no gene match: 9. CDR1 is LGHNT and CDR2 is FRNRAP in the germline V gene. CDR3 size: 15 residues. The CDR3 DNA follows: TGTGCTAGTGGCCCCCCGGACAGGGACCCAGATACGCAGTATTTT. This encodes CASGPPDRDPDTQYF.

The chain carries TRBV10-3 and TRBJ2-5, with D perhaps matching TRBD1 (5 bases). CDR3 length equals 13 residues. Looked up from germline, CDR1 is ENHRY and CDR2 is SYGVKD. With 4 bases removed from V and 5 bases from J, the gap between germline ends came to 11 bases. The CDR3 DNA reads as TGTGCCATCAGTGGCAGGGTGGAGGAGACCCAGTACTTC. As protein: CAISGRVEETQYF.

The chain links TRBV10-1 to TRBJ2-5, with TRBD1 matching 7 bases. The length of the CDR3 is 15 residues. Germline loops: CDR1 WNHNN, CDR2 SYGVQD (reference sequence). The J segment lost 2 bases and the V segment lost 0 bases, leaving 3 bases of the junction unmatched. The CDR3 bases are TGCGCCAGCAGTGAGTCGCGGACAGGTCAAGAGACCCAGTACTTC. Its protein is CASSESRTGQETQYF.

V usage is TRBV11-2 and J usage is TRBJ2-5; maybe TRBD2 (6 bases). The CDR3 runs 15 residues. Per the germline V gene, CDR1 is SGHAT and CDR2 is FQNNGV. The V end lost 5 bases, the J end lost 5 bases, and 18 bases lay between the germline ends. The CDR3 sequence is CASSQVYLEGETQYF. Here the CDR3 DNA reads TGTGCCAGCAGCCAAGTGTACTTGGAGGGGGAGACCCAGTACTTC. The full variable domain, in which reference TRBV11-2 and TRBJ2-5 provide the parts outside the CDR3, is EAGVAQSPRYKIIEKRQSVAFWCNPISGHATLYWYQQILGQGPKLLIQFQNNGVVDDSQLPKDRFSAERLKGVDSTLKIQPAKLEDSAVYLCASSQVYLEGETQYFGPGTRLLVL.

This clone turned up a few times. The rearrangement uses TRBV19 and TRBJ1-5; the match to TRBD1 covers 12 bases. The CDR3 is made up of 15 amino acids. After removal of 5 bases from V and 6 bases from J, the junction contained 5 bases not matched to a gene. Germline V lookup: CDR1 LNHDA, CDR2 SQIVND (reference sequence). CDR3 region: CASSGGQGAIQPQHF. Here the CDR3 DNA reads TGTGCCAGTAGTGGGGGACAGGGGGCTATTCAGCCCCAGCATTTT.

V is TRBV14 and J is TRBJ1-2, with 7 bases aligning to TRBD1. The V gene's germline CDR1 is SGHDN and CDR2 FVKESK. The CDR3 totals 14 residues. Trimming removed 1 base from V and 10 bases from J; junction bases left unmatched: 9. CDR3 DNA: TGTGCCAGCAGCCAAGCGGCGGACAGGTTCGTCTACACCTTC. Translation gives CASSQAADRFVYTF.

For the CDR3, the DNA is TGTGCCAGCGTGGCGGAGTCTGCCACAGATACGCAGTATTTT. Protein: CASVAESATDTQYF. The V gene is TRBV2, the J gene TRBJ2-3; D is ambiguous. Germline V gives CDR1 SNHLY, CDR2 FYNNEI. The V gene lost 8 bases and the J gene lost 2 bases, with 14 bases spanning the gap. This CDR3 contains 14 residues.

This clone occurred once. The CDR3 DNA reads as TGCGCCAGCAGCTTCGGAGGGAACACCGGGGAGCTGTTTTTT. The encoded protein is CASSFGGNTGELFF. The J gene is TRBJ2-2, the V gene TRBV5-1, with D possibly TRBD2 on 5 matching bases. CDR3 length: 14 amino acids. The ends were cut back, 2 bases at V and 1 base at J, with 6 bases in the middle. Looked up from germline, CDR1 is SGHRS and CDR2 is YFSETQ. The full variable domain, with the rest looked up from reference TRBV5-1 and TRBJ2-2, is KAGVTQTPRYLIKTRGQQVTLSCSPISGHRSVSWYQQTPGQGLQFLFEYFSETQRNKGNFPGRFSGRQFSNSRSEMNVSTLELGDSALYLCASSFGGNTGELFFGEGSRLTVL.

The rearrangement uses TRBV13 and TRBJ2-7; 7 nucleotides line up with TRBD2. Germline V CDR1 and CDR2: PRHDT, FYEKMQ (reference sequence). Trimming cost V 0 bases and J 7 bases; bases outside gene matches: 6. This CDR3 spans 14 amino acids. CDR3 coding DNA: TGTGCCAGCAGCTTAGGGGCGGGAGTAGGGGAGCAGTACTTC. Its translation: CASSLGAGVGEQYF.

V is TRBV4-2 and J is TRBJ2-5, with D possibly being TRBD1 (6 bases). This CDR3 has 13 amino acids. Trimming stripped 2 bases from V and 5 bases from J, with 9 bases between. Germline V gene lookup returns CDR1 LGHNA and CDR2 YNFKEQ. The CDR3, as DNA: TGTGCCAGCAGCCAATCAAGGGGGGAGACCCAGTACTTC. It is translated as CASSQSRGETQYF.

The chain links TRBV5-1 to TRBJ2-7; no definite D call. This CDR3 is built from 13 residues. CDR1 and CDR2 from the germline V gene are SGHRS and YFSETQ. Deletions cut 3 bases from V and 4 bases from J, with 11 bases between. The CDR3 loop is CASSSTTPYEQYF. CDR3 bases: TGCGCCAGCAGCTCCACTACCCCTTACGAGCAGTACTTC.

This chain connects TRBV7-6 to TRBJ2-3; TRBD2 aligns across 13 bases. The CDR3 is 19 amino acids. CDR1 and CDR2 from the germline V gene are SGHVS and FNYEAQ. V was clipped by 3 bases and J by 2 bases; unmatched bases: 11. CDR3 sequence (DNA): TGTGCCAGCAGCTTTGAGCCGGGACTAGCGGGATTCTCCACAGATACGCAGTATTTT. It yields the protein CASSFEPGLAGFSTDTQYF.

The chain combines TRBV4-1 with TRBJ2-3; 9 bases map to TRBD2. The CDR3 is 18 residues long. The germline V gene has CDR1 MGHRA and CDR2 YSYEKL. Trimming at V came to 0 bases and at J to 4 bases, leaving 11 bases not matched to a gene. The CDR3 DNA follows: TGCGCCAGCAGCCAAGATGGATCGGGACTAGCTGCGGCAGATACGCAGTATTTT. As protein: CASSQDGSGLAAADTQYF.

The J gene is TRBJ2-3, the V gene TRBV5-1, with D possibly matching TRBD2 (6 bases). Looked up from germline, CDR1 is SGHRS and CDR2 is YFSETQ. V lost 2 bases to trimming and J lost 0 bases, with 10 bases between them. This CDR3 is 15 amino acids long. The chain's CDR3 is CASSFSGASTDTQYF. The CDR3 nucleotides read TGCGCCAGCAGCTTTAGCGGAGCTAGCACAGATACGCAGTATTTT.

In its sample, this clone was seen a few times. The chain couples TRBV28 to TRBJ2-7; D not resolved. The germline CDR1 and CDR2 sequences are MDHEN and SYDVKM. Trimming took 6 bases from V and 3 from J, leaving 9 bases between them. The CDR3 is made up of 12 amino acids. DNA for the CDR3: TGTGCCAGCAGCCTAGAACTCTACGAGCAGTACTTC. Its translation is CASSLELYEQYF.

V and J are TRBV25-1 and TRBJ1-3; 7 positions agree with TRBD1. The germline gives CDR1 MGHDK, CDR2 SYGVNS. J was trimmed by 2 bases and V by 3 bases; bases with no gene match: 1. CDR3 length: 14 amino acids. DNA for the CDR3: TGTGCCAGCAGTGAGACAGGGACTGGAAACACCATATATTTT. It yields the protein CASSETGTGNTIYF.

The CDR3 nucleotides read TGCAGCGTTGAGGGCTTGGGAGATACGCAGTATTTT. Protein product: CSVEGLGDTQYF. The chain uses TRBV29-1 and TRBJ2-3; no clear D. From germline, CDR1 is SQVTM and CDR2 ANQGSEA. CDR3 length: 12 residues. Trimming took off 3 bases at V and 5 bases at J, with 9 bases between the two ends.

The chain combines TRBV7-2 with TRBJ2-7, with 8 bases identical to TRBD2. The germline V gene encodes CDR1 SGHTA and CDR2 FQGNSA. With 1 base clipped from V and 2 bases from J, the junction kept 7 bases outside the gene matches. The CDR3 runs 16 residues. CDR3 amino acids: CASSLVGSGTPYEQYF. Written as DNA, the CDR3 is TGTGCCAGCAGCTTAGTCGGTAGCGGGACCCCCTACGAGCAGTACTTC.

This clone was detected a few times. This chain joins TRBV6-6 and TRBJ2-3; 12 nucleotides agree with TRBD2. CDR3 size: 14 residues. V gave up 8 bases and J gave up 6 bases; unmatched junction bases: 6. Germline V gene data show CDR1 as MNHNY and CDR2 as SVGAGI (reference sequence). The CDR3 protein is CASGRLAGVDTQYF. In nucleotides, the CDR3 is TGTGCCAGCGGAAGACTAGCGGGAGTGGATACGCAGTATTTT.

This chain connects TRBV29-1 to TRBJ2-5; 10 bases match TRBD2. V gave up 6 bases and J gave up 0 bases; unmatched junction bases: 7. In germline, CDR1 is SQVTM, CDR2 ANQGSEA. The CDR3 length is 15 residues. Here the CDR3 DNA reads TGCAGCGTCGGGAGGGGACTAGCGAACCAAGAGACCCAGTACTTC. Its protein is CSVGRGLANQETQYF.

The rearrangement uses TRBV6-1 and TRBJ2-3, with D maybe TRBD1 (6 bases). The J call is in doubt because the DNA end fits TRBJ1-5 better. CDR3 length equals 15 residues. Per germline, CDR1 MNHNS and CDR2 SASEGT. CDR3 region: CASSSQGGNTDTQHF. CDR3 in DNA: TGTGCCAGCAGTTCACAGGGAGGGAACACAGATACGCAGCATTTT.

The CDR3 nucleotides read TGTGCCAGTAGTATAGAGGCTAGTCAATCCTACGAGCAGTACTTC. This sequence encodes CASSIEASQSYEQYF. The chain recombines TRBV19 with TRBJ2-7; D remains unclear. Trimming left V 0 bases short and J 1 base short, with 10 bases between. This CDR3 has 15 amino acids. Germline loops: CDR1 LNHDA, CDR2 SQIVND (reference sequence).

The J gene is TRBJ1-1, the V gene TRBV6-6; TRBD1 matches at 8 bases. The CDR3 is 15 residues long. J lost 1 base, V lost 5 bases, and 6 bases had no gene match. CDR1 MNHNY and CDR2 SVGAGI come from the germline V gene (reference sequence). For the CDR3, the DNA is TGTGCCAGCAGTCTGACAGGGGCGGAGAACACTGAAGCTTTCTTT. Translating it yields CASSLTGAENTEAFF.

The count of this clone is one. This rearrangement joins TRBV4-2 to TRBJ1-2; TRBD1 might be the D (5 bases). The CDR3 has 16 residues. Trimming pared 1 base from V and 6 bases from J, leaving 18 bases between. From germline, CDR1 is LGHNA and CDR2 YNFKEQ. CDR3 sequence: CASSQVLGPGTNGYTF. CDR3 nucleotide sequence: TGTGCCAGCAGCCAAGTCTTAGGCCCGGGGACTAATGGCTACACCTTC.

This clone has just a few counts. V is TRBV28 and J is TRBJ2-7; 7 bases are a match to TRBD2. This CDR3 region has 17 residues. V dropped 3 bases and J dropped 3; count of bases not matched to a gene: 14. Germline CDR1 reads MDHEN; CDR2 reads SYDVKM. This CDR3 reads CASSLAPGGGDNYEQYF. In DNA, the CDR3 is TGTGCCAGCAGTTTGGCCCCCGGGGGAGGGGATAACTACGAGCAGTACTTC.

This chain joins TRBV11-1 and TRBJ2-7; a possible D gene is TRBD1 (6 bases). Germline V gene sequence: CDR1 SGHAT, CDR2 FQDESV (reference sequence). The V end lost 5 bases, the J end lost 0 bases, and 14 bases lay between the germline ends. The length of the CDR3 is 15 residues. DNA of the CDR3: TGTGCCAGCAGCCCCCGGCAGGGGCTCTCCTACGAGCAGTACTTC. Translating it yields CASSPRQGLSYEQYF.

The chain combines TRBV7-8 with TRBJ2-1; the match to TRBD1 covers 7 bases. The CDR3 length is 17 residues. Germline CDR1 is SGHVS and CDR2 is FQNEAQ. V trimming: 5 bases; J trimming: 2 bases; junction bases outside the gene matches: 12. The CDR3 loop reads CASSRDLQGFAYNEQFF. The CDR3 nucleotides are TGTGCCAGCAGCCGTGACCTACAGGGGTTTGCCTACAATGAGCAGTTCTTC.

This CDR3 is CSAATGTVLEQYF. The DNA of the CDR3 is TGCAGCGCAGCGACAGGGACCGTCCTCGAGCAGTACTTC. This rearrangement joins TRBV29-1 to TRBJ2-5; 7 nucleotides line up with TRBD1. The last part of the DNA fits TRBJ2-7 better; the J call may be wrong. The CDR3 has 13 amino acids. Germline assignment: CDR1 SQVTM and CDR2 ANQGSEA.

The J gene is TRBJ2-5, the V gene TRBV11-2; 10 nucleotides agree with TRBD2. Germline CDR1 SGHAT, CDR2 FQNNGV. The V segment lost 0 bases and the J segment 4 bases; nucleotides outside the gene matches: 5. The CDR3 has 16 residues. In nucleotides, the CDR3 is TGTGCCAGCAGCTTAGATGGGAGACTAGCGGGAGAGACCCAGTACTTC. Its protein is CASSLDGRLAGETQYF.